Below are 5 T cell receptor beta chains sequenced from a single sample in a study of memory CD4+ T cells and cytomegalovirus serostatus. TCRdb keeps only in-frame clones here, not all; method: immunoSEQ multiplex PCR. The table lists 50,000 to 75,000 clones, approximately 78% of them singletons. Single viable CD3+CD4+CD8-CD45RO+ cells were sorted as the memory CD4+ T cells. The material sequenced was memory CD4+ T cells from blood. Source of these receptors: an adult in good health and CMV-seronegative.

The chain has TRBV5-1 and TRBJ2-3; TRBD2 aligns across 8 bases. Germline-derived CDR1 and CDR2 are SGHRS and YFSETQ. The CDR3 length is 14 residues. V trimming: 4 bases; J trimming: 2 bases; junction bases outside the gene matches: 3. DNA for the CDR3: TGCGCCAGCAGCCTACTAGCGGACACAGATACGCAGTATTTT. Translated, it gives CASSLLADTDTQYF.

This chain's CDR3 is CASSQKATGEVYGYTF. The CDR3 nucleotides read TGCGCCAGCAGCCAAAAAGCGACAGGGGAGGTCTATGGCTACACCTTC. The chain combines TRBV4-1 with TRBJ1-2; the match to TRBD1 covers 8 bases. V lost 2 bases, J lost 4 bases, and 9 bases stayed unmatched. The CDR3 length is 16 residues. CDR1 MGHRA and CDR2 YSYEKL come from the germline V gene.

This chain connects TRBV19 to TRBJ1-1; no definite D call. The CDR3 length is 14 residues. With 5 bases removed from V and 1 base from J, the gap between germline ends came to 11 bases. CDR1 and CDR2 from the germline V gene are LNHDA and SQIVND (reference sequence). The CDR3 loop reads CASSSQRSNTEAFF. The CDR3 nucleotides read TGTGCCAGTAGTTCGCAGAGATCGAACACTGAAGCTTTCTTT.

There are a few counts of this clone. The chain uses TRBV6-1 and TRBJ1-6, with TRBD1 as a possible D gene (6 bases). CDR3 size: 15 residues. In germline, CDR1 is MNHNS, CDR2 SASEGT. V was trimmed by 1 base and J by 8 bases, leaving 12 bases between them. The CDR3 reads CASSEGGGQYSPLHF. The CDR3 coding sequence is TGTGCCAGCAGTGAAGGGGGGGGCCAATATTCACCCCTCCACTTT.

This clone was seen just once. The genes are TRBV11-2 and TRBJ2-1; 15 nucleotides match TRBD2. With V trimmed by 5 bases and J by 6 bases, 2 bases remained unmatched. Per germline, CDR1 SGHAT and CDR2 FQNNGV. This CDR3 is built from 15 residues. CDR3 region: CASSRTSGGGNEQFF. CDR3 DNA sequence: TGTGCCAGCAGCAGGACTAGCGGGGGGGGCAATGAGCAGTTCTTC.